This passage covers 17 T cell receptor beta chains from one sample sequenced in a study of beta chain features in type 1 diabetes. General study points: Shorter TCRB CDR3s, moderately but significantly so, were found in Type 1 diabetes patients in all four CD4+ subsets.

Sequenced material consisted of expressed TCRB transcripts (all of the isolated RNA was reverse transcribed). Assay: immunoSEQ multiplex PCR; the TCRdb copy retains only in-frame clones and omits some. The sample records under 300,000 clones, approximately 15% being singletons. No antigen is known for these receptors. Sequenced input: naive CD4+ T cells from blood. The receptor set was obtained from a man aged 30 to 39 with type 1 diabetes.

The CDR3 loop reads CASSLWGLAGVQETQYF. As DNA, the CDR3 is TGCGCCAGCAGCTTGTGGGGACTAGCGGGGGTCCAAGAGACCCAGTACTTC. The chain couples TRBV5-1 to TRBJ2-5; TRBD2 matches at 14 bases. V lost 1 base to trimming and J lost 1 base; unmatched junction nucleotides: 3. Per the germline V gene, CDR1 is SGHRS and CDR2 is YFSETQ. CDR3 length equals 17 residues.

For this clone: Since a much larger clone is just one base distant, this may be a read error. The chain uses TRBV30 and TRBJ2-5, with D possibly being TRBD2 (7 bases). The germline V and J ends were trimmed by 0 bases and 4 bases, with 15 bases remaining between them. Germline V gene sequence: CDR1 GTSNPN, CDR2 SVGIG (reference sequence). This CDR3 has 15 amino acids. CDR3 loop: CAWSVPTGGRETQYF. Written as DNA, the CDR3 is TGTGCCTGGAGTGTACCCACGGGGGGCCGAGAGACCCAGTACTTC.

The V gene is TRBV11-3, the J gene TRBJ2-1, with TRBD1 identical over 8 bases. V lost 3 bases to trimming and J lost 10 bases; unmatched junction nucleotides: 5. The length of the CDR3 is 13 residues. Germline CDR1 and CDR2: SGHNT and YENEEA. As DNA, the CDR3 is TGTGCCAGCAGCTTTGGACAGGGAGAAGAGCAGTTCTTC. It specifies CASSFGQGEEQFF.

This clone has just a few counts. The V gene is TRBV29-1, the J gene TRBJ2-3, with D perhaps matching TRBD2 (6 bases). V lost 0 bases and J 1 base, leaving 8 bases between the germline ends. Germline V lookup: CDR1 SQVTM, CDR2 ANQGSEA. This CDR3 has 14 residues. Written as DNA, the CDR3 is TGCAGCGTTGAAGAGTGGGGGGGCACAGATACGCAGTATTTT. Its translation is CSVEEWGGTDTQYF.

This rearrangement joins TRBV6-1 to TRBJ2-2; TRBD1 agrees at 9 bases. CDR3 size: 14 residues. The germline V gene has CDR1 MNHNS and CDR2 SASEGT. V was clipped by 3 bases and J by 7 bases; unmatched bases: 3. The CDR3 loop is CASSEGQGSGELFF. The DNA of the CDR3 is TGTGCCAGCAGTGAGGGACAGGGCAGCGGGGAGCTGTTTTTT.

This rearrangement joins TRBV11-2 to TRBJ2-7, with 10 bases matching TRBD1. The CDR3 runs to 15 residues. V lost 1 base and J lost 5; bases outside the gene matches: 5. Per the germline V gene, CDR1 is SGHAT and CDR2 is FQNNGV. The CDR3 coding sequence is TGTGCCAGCAGCTTAGTTGGGACAGGGGTGAACGAGCAGTACTTC. This codes for CASSLVGTGVNEQYF.

The sample holds a few counts of this clone. The chain employs TRBV5-4 and TRBJ1-5; the match to TRBD1 covers 9 bases. The CDR3 consists of 15 residues. From germline, CDR1 is SGHNT and CDR2 YYREEE (reference sequence). J was trimmed by 3 bases and V by 2 bases; bases with no gene match: 3. CDR3 sequence: CASSFTGGSNQPQHF. CDR3 nucleotide sequence: TGTGCCAGCAGCTTCACAGGGGGCTCCAATCAGCCCCAGCATTTT.

This clone was recorded a few times. This rearrangement joins TRBV9 to TRBJ2-1, with 9 bases aligning to TRBD2. The CDR3 has 15 residues. The germline CDR1 and CDR2 sequences are SGDLS and YYNGEE. The ends lost 2 bases at V and 9 bases at J; junction bases unmatched: 9. CDR3 nucleotides: TGTGCCAGCAGCGTTGAGATAGCGGGAGAGGTTGAGCAGTTCTTC. As protein: CASSVEIAGEVEQFF. Full variable domain (outside the CDR3, taken from reference TRBV9 and TRBJ2-1): DSGVTQTPKHLITATGQRVTLRCSPRSGDLSVYWYQQSLDQGLQFLIQYYNGEERAKGNILERFSAQQFPDLHSELNLSSLELGDSALYFCASSVEIAGEVEQFFGPGTRLTVL.

CDR3 loop: CASSRQVYNEQFF. CDR3 nucleotide sequence: TGTGCCAGCAGTCGACAGGTATACAATGAGCAGTTCTTC. The genes are TRBV28 and TRBJ2-1, with a tentative D call TRBD1 (6 bases). Trimming shortened V by 5 bases and J by 4 bases, and 9 bases separated the two germline ends. The CDR3 contains 13 residues. Per germline, CDR1 MDHEN and CDR2 SYDVKM.

This chain uses TRBV6-5 with TRBJ1-1; D call uncertain. Germline-derived CDR1 and CDR2 are MNHEY and SVGAGI. This CDR3 is 13 amino acids long. V was clipped by 4 bases and J by 8 bases, with 14 bases between them. This CDR3 is CASSWDGREEAFF. Here the CDR3 DNA reads TGTGCCAGCAGTTGGGATGGCCGGGAGGAAGCTTTCTTT.

This chain joins TRBV5-6 and TRBJ1-1, with a weak D call TRBD1 (5 bases). Germline V gives CDR1 SGHDT, CDR2 YYEEEE. CDR3 length: 14 residues. Trimming shortened V by 4 bases and J by 1 base, and 11 bases separated the two germline ends. The CDR3 protein is CASSPLGQNTEAFF. The CDR3 DNA sequence: TGTGCCAGCAGCCCACTCGGACAGAACACTGAAGCTTTCTTT.

This clone was picked up a small number of times. The chain combines TRBV7-9 with TRBJ2-1; D gene unclear. The CDR3 is 12 residues long. V was pared by 3 bases and J by 6 bases, with 6 bases between. Germline V gene data show CDR1 as SEHNR and CDR2 as FQNEAQ (reference sequence). In DNA, the CDR3 is TGTGCCAGCAGCTTCGGAGTCAATGAGCAGTTCTTC. Translation: CASSFGVNEQFF.

The genes are TRBV27 and TRBJ2-2; 7 positions agree with TRBD1. CDR1 and CDR2 (germline): MNHEY, SMNVEV (reference sequence). With 9 bases clipped from V and 4 bases from J, the junction kept 5 bases outside the gene matches. The CDR3 contains 13 residues. Here the CDR3 reads CASQQGTTGELFF. CDR3 in DNA: TGTGCCAGTCAACAGGGGACCACCGGGGAGCTGTTTTTT.

This clone was seen a few times. The chain has TRBV7-2 and TRBJ2-1; 12 bases line up with TRBD2. This CDR3 comprises 18 residues. Germline lookup yields CDR1 SGHTA and CDR2 FQGNSA. J was trimmed by 5 bases and V by 5 bases; bases with no gene match: 13. CDR3 nucleotides: TGTGCCAGCAGCCCCAGGCTAGCGGGAGGGACCCTCCACAATGAGCAGTTCTTC. Translating it yields CASSPRLAGGTLHNEQFF.

The V gene is TRBV6-5, the J gene TRBJ1-2; TRBD1 is a possible D gene (5 bases). V lost 2 bases to trimming and J lost 3 bases, with 10 bases between them. Germline values: CDR1 MNHEY, CDR2 SVGAGI. This CDR3 region has 14 residues. The CDR3: CASSYVGDYYGYTF. CDR3 in DNA: TGTGCCAGCAGTTACGTCGGGGACTACTATGGCTACACCTTC.

The rearrangement uses TRBV5-1 and TRBJ2-5, with D perhaps matching TRBD1 (5 bases). V was shortened by 1 base and J by 3 bases, with 13 bases between the two germline ends. The CDR3 loop spans 15 amino acids. CDR1 is SGHRS and CDR2 is YFSETQ in the germline V gene. The CDR3 reads CASSLNSIREETQYF. Here the CDR3 DNA reads TGCGCCAGCAGCTTGAACTCCATCAGGGAAGAGACCCAGTACTTC. Based on the CDR3 plus reference TRBV5-1 and TRBJ2-5, the full variable domain is KAGVTQTPRYLIKTRGQQVTLSCSPISGHRSVSWYQQTPGQGLQFLFEYFSETQRNKGNFPGRFSGRQFSNSRSEMNVSTLELGDSALYLCASSLNSIREETQYFGPGTRLLVL.

This chain uses TRBV5-1 with TRBJ1-1; TRBD1 is a possible D gene (5 bases). Germline CDR1 is SGHRS and CDR2 is YFSETQ. This CDR3 contains 14 residues. The V end lost 4 bases, the J end lost 0 bases, and 10 bases lay between the germline ends. CDR3 sequence (DNA): TGCGCCAGCAGCCCCAGGGCCATGAACACTGAAGCTTTCTTT. Protein: CASSPRAMNTEAFF.